Below are 21 T cell receptor beta chains sequenced from a single sample in a study of blood T cell repertoires in COVID-19. Profiling relied on immunoSEQ multiplex PCR, and the TCRdb table lists in-frame clones only, not all of them. The table lists around 38,000 clones, roughly 87% of them singletons. Sequenced sample: peripheral blood. The receptor source for this set is a man in his sixties with COVID-19, enrolled during active disease.

The V and J genes are TRBV3-1 (or the pseudogene TRBV3-2) and TRBJ2-3; D is possibly TRBD2 (7 bases). Trimming removed 0 bases from V and 4 bases from J, with 14 bases in between. Per the germline V gene, CDR1 is LGHDT and CDR2 is YNNKEL (reference sequence). This CDR3 contains 16 residues. CDR3 residues: CASSQEARGGPDTQYF. CDR3 bases: TGTGCCAGCAGCCAAGAGGCTCGCGGGGGCCCAGATACGCAGTATTTT.

The rearrangement joins TRBV6-5 to TRBJ1-2, with 8 nucleotides matching TRBD1. Looked up from germline, CDR1 is MNHEY and CDR2 is SVGAGI. V was pared by 6 bases and J by 8 bases, with 11 bases of the junction left unmatched. The CDR3 runs 14 residues. This chain's CDR3 is CASRDPGQEWGYTF. The CDR3 nucleotides read TGTGCCAGCAGGGATCCGGGACAGGAGTGGGGCTACACCTTC.

The chain is built from TRBV28 and TRBJ1-1; 9 bases match TRBD1. This CDR3 contains 13 residues. J was trimmed by 2 bases and V by 8 bases; bases with no gene match: 3. Germline values: CDR1 MDHEN, CDR2 SYDVKM. CDR3 nucleotide sequence: TGTGCCAGCGGAACAGGGGGCAACACTGAAGCTTTCTTT. It yields the protein CASGTGGNTEAFF.

The chain links TRBV30 to TRBJ2-2; weak D call: TRBD1 (7 bases). V was cut by 2 bases and J by 0 bases, with 16 bases left in between. This CDR3 contains 17 residues. CDR1 and CDR2 (germline): GTSNPN, SVGIG (reference sequence). The CDR3 nucleotides are TGTGCCTGGAGTCAGGGGGGCAGGCCTCCGAACACCGGGGAGCTGTTTTTT. It is translated as CAWSQGGRPPNTGELFF.

This clone came up once. The V and J genes are TRBV29-1 and TRBJ2-3, with 10 positions matching TRBD2. Germline V lookup: CDR1 SQVTM, CDR2 ANQGSEA. V gave up 3 bases and J gave up 5 bases; unmatched junction bases: 5. The CDR3 is 14 residues long. CDR3 region: CSVERLAGEDTQYF. The CDR3 nucleotides are TGCAGCGTTGAGCGGCTAGCGGGAGAAGATACGCAGTATTTT.

This chain connects TRBV4-3 to TRBJ2-2, with 10 bases fitting TRBD2. CDR1 and CDR2 (germline): LGHNA, YSLEER. This CDR3 has 15 residues. V lost 0 bases and J lost 7; bases outside the gene matches: 2. The CDR3 sequence is CASSQELAGVGELFF. CDR3 coding DNA: TGCGCCAGCAGCCAAGAGCTAGCGGGAGTCGGGGAGCTGTTTTTT.

The J gene is TRBJ1-5, the V gene TRBV21-1. TRBV21-1 is a pseudogene locus. The CDR3 spans 15 residues. The CDR3 DNA follows: TGTGCCAGCAGCAAACCCGGGAATGGCGATCAGCCCCAGCATTTT. Its translation is CASSKPGNGDQPQHF.

V usage is TRBV2 and J usage is TRBJ1-5; D not resolved. The CDR3 covers 14 residues. V lost 4 bases and J 2 bases, leaving 9 bases between the germline ends. From germline, CDR1 is SNHLY and CDR2 FYNNEI. CDR3 protein: CASSGSAGNQPQHF. The DNA of the CDR3 is TGTGCCAGCAGTGGAAGCGCCGGCAATCAGCCCCAGCATTTT. The whole variable domain, remainder taken from reference TRBV2 and TRBJ1-5, is EPEVTQTPSHQVTQMGQEVILRCVPISNHLYFYWYRQILGQKVEFLVSFYNNEISEKSEIFDDQFSVERPDGSNFTLKIRSTKLEDSAMYFCASSGSAGNQPQHFGDGTRLSIL.

This clone has a handful of counts. The chain couples TRBV2 to TRBJ1-4; perhaps TRBD1 as D (5 bases). This CDR3 region has 13 residues. Trimming removed 4 bases from V and 6 bases from J, with 9 bases in between. Germline V lookup: CDR1 SNHLY, CDR2 FYNNEI. CDR3 amino acids: CASSAGGHEKLFF. The CDR3 nucleotides read TGTGCCAGCAGTGCGGGGGGTCATGAAAAACTGTTTTTT.

This clone has just a few counts. This chain connects TRBV19 to TRBJ2-7, with D uncertain. Germline V gene sequence: CDR1 LNHDA, CDR2 SQIVND (reference sequence). Deletions cut 3 bases from V and 0 bases from J, with 6 bases between. The CDR3 runs to 13 residues. The CDR3, as DNA: TGTGCCAGTAGTATCGACACCTCCTACGAGCAGTACTTC. The encoded protein is CASSIDTSYEQYF. Full variable domain (rest looked up from reference TRBV19 and TRBJ2-7): DGGITQSPKYLFRKEGQNVTLSCEQNLNHDAMYWYRQDPGQGLRLIYYSQIVNDFQKGDIAEGYSVSREKKESFPLTVTSAQKNPTAFYLCASSIDTSYEQYFGPGTRLTVT.

The V gene is TRBV7-9, the J gene TRBJ2-7; no firm D call. Looked up from germline, CDR1 is SEHNR and CDR2 is FQNEAQ (reference sequence). The germline V and J ends were trimmed by 2 bases and 2 bases, with 7 bases remaining between them. The CDR3 has 13 residues. CDR3 protein: CASSLTVAYEQYF. The CDR3 DNA reads as TGTGCCAGCAGCTTAACGGTAGCCTACGAGCAGTACTTC.

The V gene is TRBV11-3, the J gene TRBJ2-1; D not certain. Trimming removed 2 bases at V and 2 bases at J, with 13 bases between. The V gene's germline CDR1 is SGHNT and CDR2 YENEEA. The CDR3 is made up of 16 amino acids. CDR3 sequence (DNA): TGTGCCAGCAGCTTACGGCCAGACCTAGCCTACAATGAGCAGTTCTTC. Protein product: CASSLRPDLAYNEQFF.

The V gene is TRBV7-9, the J gene TRBJ2-1; 7 positions agree with TRBD2. The ends lost 2 bases at V and 1 base at J; junction bases unmatched: 8. The V gene's germline CDR1 is SEHNR and CDR2 FQNEAQ (reference sequence). CDR3 size: 17 residues. The DNA for the CDR3 is TGTGCCAGCAGCTTAATGGTGGGACTAACTTCCTACAATGAGCAGTTCTTC. This translates into CASSLMVGLTSYNEQFF.

The chain employs TRBV28 and TRBJ1-4; D gene uncertain. Germline V gene lookup returns CDR1 MDHEN and CDR2 SYDVKM. There are 20 residues in the CDR3. Deletions cut 4 bases from V and 0 bases from J, with 24 bases between. In DNA form, the CDR3 reads TGTGCCAGCAGTTCCGACAAAAGACATCCCGTAATCGCAACTAATGAAAAACTGTTTTTT. Protein sequence: CASSSDKRHPVIATNEKLFF.

There are a few counts of this clone. This chain links TRBV29-1 with TRBJ2-3; D not certain. Germline values: CDR1 SQVTM, CDR2 ANQGSEA. V was clipped by 4 bases and J by 5 bases, with 13 bases between them. This CDR3 comprises 13 residues. This chain's CDR3 is CSVGLVERDTQYF. CDR3 bases: TGCAGCGTTGGCCTAGTGGAACGAGATACGCAGTATTTT.

The chain combines TRBV5-1 with TRBJ2-1, with 7 positions matching TRBD2. The germline V gene has CDR1 SGHRS and CDR2 YFSETQ. With 4 bases clipped from V and 7 bases from J, the junction kept 17 bases outside the gene matches. This CDR3 spans 17 amino acids. The CDR3 DNA follows: TGCGCCAGCAGCCTTACCACCGTAAGCGGGATCCAGAATGAGCAGTTCTTC. This encodes CASSLTTVSGIQNEQFF.

A single count supports this clone. The chain employs TRBV27 and TRBJ1-6, with 12 bases that match TRBD1. The CDR3 totals 13 residues. V was clipped by 6 bases and J by 9 bases; unmatched bases: 0. Germline values: CDR1 MNHEY, CDR2 SMNVEV (reference sequence). The CDR3 DNA sequence: TGTGCCAGCAGGGGACAGGGGGCTTCACCCCTCCACTTT. Its protein is CASRGQGASPLHF.

This chain connects TRBV3-1 (or the pseudogene TRBV3-2) to TRBJ2-2; a possible D gene is TRBD2 (7 bases). There are 18 residues in the CDR3. Between the trimmed V and J ends, which lost 0 bases and 3 bases, there was a span of 17 bases. CDR1 and CDR2 from the germline V gene are LGHDT and YNNKEL (reference sequence). The CDR3 nucleotides read TGTGCCAGCAGCCAAGATCCAGGGGTAGGGGGGGACACCGGGGAGCTGTTTTTT. Its protein product is CASSQDPGVGGDTGELFF.

The chain recombines TRBV12-3 or TRBV12-4 with TRBJ1-1; 7 nucleotides match TRBD1. V was clipped by 5 bases and J by 2 bases; unmatched bases: 2. This CDR3 contains 13 residues. As DNA, the CDR3 is TGTGCCAGCAGTCGACAGGGAAACACTGAAGCTTTCTTT. It encodes CASSRQGNTEAFF.

This clone was picked up one time. The V and J genes are TRBV27 and TRBJ1-2; possibly TRBD1 for D (5 bases). V lost 2 bases and J lost 8, with 15 bases in between. Germline loops: CDR1 MNHEY, CDR2 SMNVEV (reference sequence). The CDR3 covers 14 residues. In DNA form, the CDR3 reads TGTGCCAGCAGTTTAGCACCGACAGTACAAGGCTACACCTTC. It specifies CASSLAPTVQGYTF.

The V gene is TRBV5-6, the J gene TRBJ2-1; D unclear. Germline V gives CDR1 SGHDT, CDR2 YYEEEE. V was trimmed by 7 bases and J by 4 bases, leaving 15 bases between them. This CDR3 comprises 14 residues. CDR3 region: CASRRLDLYNEQFF. Here the CDR3 DNA reads TGTGCCAGCCGTCGCCTAGACCTGTACAATGAGCAGTTCTTC.